This T cell receptor (beta chain) was sequenced during a study of blood T cells in healthy people across ages. At least 7 million PBMCs were isolated per sample. This clonotype was found a few times. Combining a sample-barcoded 5' primer with a J-beta primer mix, a second PCR ran for roughly 7 to 11 cycles. Through a template-switch adaptor with 12 random nucleotides, each cDNA molecule received a tag. From each sample, at least 2.5 million paired-end reads containing CDR3 were obtained. TCRdb processed the 5' RACE reads anew with MiXCR; each CDR3 protein has one entry. The data show roughly 1.5 million distinct CDR3 sequences, with approximately 43% seen just once and about 3.8% held by the top ten. The germline V gene has CDR1 LNHDA and CDR2 SQIVND (reference sequence). Unmatched junction bases numbered 5, after V lost 3 bases and J lost 6 bases. CDR3 length: 14 amino acids.

The rearrangement joins TRBV19 to TRBJ2-1; 7 nucleotides align to TRBD1. Input material: blood. The clonotype originates from a woman under 30 in good health. This chain's CDR3 is CASSITGDGNEQFF. The CDR3 nucleotides are TGTGCCAGTAGTATCACAGGGGACGGCAATGAGCAGTTCTTC.